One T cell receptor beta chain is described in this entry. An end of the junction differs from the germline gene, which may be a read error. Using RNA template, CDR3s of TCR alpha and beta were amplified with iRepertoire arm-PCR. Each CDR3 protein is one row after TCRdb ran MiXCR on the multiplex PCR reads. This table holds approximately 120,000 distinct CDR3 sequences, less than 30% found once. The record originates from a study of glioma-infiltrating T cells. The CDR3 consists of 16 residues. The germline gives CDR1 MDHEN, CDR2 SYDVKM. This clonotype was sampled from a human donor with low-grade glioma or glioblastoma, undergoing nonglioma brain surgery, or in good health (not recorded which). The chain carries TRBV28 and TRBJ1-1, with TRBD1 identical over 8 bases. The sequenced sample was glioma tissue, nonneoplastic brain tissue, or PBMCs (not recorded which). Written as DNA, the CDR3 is TGTGCCTGCAGTTTATCGCTCCAGGGGGCGAACACTGAAGCTTTCTTT. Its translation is CACSLSLQGANTEAFF.